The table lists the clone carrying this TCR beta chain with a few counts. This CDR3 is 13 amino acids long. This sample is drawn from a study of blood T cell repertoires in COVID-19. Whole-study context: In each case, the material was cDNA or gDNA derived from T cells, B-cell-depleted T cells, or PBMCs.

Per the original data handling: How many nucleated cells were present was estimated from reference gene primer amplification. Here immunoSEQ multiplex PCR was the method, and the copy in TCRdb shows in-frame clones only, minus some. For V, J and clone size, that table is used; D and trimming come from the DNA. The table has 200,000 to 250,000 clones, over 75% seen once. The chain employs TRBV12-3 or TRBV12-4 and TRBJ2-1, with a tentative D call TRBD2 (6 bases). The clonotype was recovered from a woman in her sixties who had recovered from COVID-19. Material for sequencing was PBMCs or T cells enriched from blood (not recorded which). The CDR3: CAIREVLHNEQFF. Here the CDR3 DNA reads TGTGCAATCAGGGAGGTCCTACACAATGAGCAGTTCTTC.